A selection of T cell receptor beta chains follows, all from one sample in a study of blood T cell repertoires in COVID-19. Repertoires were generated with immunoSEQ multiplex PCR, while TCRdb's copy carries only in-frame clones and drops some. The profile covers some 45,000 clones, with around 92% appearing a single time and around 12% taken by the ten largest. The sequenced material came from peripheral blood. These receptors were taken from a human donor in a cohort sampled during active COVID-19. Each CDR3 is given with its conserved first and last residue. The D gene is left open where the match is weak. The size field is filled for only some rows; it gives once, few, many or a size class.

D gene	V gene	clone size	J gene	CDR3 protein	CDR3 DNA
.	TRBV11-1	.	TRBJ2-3	CASSLASGGSTDTQYF	TGTGCCAGCAGCTTAGCGTCGGGGGGCAGCACAGATACGCAGTATTTT
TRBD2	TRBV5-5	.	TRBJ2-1	CASSLGGARNEQFF	TGTGCCAGCAGCCTCGGGGGGGCCAGAAATGAGCAGTTCTTC
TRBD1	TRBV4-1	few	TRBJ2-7	CASSGHGTVSYEQYF	TGCGCCAGCAGCGGCCATGGGACAGTCTCCTACGAGCAGTACTTC
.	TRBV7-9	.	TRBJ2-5	CASSLGPPQETQYF	TGTGCCAGCAGCTTAGGGCCACCCCAAGAGACCCAGTACTTC
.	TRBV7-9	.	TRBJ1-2	CASSGPGGRTNYGYTF	TGTGCCAGCAGCGGCCCGGGGGGCCGGACTAACTATGGCTACACCTTC
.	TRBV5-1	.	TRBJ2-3	CASSLAWQGNTDTQYF	TGCGCCAGCAGCTTGGCCTGGCAGGGAAACACAGATACGCAGTATTTT
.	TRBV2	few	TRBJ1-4	CAGRDSSNEKLFF	TGTGCCGGTCGAGACAGCTCTAATGAAAAACTGTTTTTT
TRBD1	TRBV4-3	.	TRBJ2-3	CASSRGTGGPDTQYF	TGCGCCAGCAGCCGTGGGACAGGGGGTCCAGATACGCAGTATTTT
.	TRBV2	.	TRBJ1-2	CASSGQVASGYTF	TGTGCCAGCAGTGGGCAGGTAGCGAGTGGCTACACCTTC
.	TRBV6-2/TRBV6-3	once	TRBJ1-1	CASSYSTGTEAFF	TGTGCCAGCAGTTACTCGACGGGCACTGAAGCTTTCTTT
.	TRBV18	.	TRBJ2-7	CASSPQGKYEQYF	TGTGCCAGCTCACCGCAGGGGAAATACGAGCAGTACTTC
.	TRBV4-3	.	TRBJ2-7	CASSQDGRGLGEQYF	TGCGCCAGCAGCCAAGACGGTAGGGGCCTCGGAGAGCAGTACTTC
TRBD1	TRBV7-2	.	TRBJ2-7	CASSLRGLIYEQYF	TGTGCCAGCAGCTTAAGGGGGCTGATTTACGAGCAGTACTTC
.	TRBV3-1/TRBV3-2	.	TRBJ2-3	CASSQRLPDTQYF	TGTGCCAGCAGCCAGAGACTTCCAGATACGCAGTATTTT
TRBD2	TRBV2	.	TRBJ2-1	CASRTRSGGSYNEQFF	TGTGCCAGCAGAACCCGGAGCGGGGGCTCCTACAATGAGCAGTTCTTC
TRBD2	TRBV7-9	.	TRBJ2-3	CASSFRPSGAWPDTQYF	TGTGCCAGCAGCTTTCGTCCTAGCGGGGCTTGGCCAGATACGCAGTATTTT
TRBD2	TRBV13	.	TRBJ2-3	CASSARGLAGERGTDTQYF	TGTGCCAGCAGCGCCAGGGGACTAGCGGGGGAGAGAGGCACAGATACGCAGTATTTT
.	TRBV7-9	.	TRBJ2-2	CASSLTAGELFF	TGTGCCAGCAGCTTAACGGCCGGGGAGCTGTTTTTT
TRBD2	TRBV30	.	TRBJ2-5	CAWAGLAGGNLETQYF	TGTGCCTGGGCGGGACTAGCGGGAGGAAACTTAGAGACCCAGTACTTC
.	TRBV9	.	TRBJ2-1	CASSVDYYNEQFF	TGTGCCAGCAGCGTAGACTACTACAATGAGCAGTTCTTC
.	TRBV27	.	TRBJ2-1	CASSWTPSSYNEQFF	TGTGCCAGCAGTTGGACTCCTAGCTCCTACAATGAGCAGTTCTTC
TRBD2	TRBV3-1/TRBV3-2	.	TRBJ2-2	CASSQRIAGGLNTGELFF	TGTGCCAGCAGCCAACGAATAGCGGGGGGCCTGAACACCGGGGAGCTGTTTTTT
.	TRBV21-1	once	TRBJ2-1	CASSKKTRSRFF	TGTGCCAGCAGCAAAAAGACTAGGAGTCGGTTCTTC
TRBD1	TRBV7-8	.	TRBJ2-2	CASSRDSVPSGELFF	TGTGCCAGCAGCAGGGACAGCGTTCCTTCCGGGGAGCTGTTTTTT
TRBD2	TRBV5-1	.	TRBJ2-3	CASSLGTSGGSTDTQYF	TGCGCCAGCAGCTTGGGTACTAGCGGGGGGAGCACAGATACGCAGTATTTT
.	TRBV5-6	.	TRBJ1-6	CASSFRGGTNSPLHF	TGTGCCAGCAGCTTCAGGGGTGGGACTAATTCACCCCTCCACTTT
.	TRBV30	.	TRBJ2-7	CAWSLGTFEQYF	TGTGCCTGGAGTCTCGGGACTTTCGAGCAGTACTTC
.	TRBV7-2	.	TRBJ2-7	CASSLAGNSGQYF	TGTGCCAGCAGCTTAGCGGGGAACAGCGGGCAGTACTTC
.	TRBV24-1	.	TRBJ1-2	CATTVTVDYGYTF	TGTGCCACCACCGTCACAGTTGACTATGGCTACACCTTC
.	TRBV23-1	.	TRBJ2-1	CASSRTGNEQFF	TGCGCCAGCAGTCGGACGGGGAATGAGCAGTTCTTC
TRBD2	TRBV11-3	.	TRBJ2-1	CASSFTGLAGNNEQFF	TGTGCCAGCAGCTTTACGGGACTAGCGGGGAACAATGAGCAGTTCTTC
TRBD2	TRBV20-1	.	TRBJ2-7	CSASSGTSSYEQYF	TGCAGTGCTAGTAGCGGGACCAGCTCCTACGAGCAGTACTTC
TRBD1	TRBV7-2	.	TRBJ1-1	CASSRGGTGWTEAFF	TGTGCCAGCAGCCGGGGGGGGACAGGGTGGACTGAAGCTTTCTTT
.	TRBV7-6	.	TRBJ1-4	CASSLRGDREKLFF	TGTGCCAGCAGCTTAAGGGGCGATAGGGAAAAACTGTTTTTT
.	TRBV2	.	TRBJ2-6	CASSATGSGANVLTF	TGTGCCAGCAGTGCGACAGGTTCTGGGGCCAACGTCCTGACTTTC
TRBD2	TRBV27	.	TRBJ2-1	CASSTPPGLAGRHGEQFF	TGTGCCAGCAGTACCCCGCCCGGACTAGCGGGGAGGCATGGTGAGCAGTTCTTC
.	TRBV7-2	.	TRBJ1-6	CASSFLGWPLHF	TGTGCCAGCAGCTTCCTAGGTTGGCCCCTCCACTTT
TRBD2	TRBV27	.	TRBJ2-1	CASSLRSSGSSYNEQFF	TGTGCCAGCAGTTTAAGGTCTAGCGGAAGCTCCTACAATGAGCAGTTCTTC
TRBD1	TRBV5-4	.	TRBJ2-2	CASSLTGGGTGELFF	TGTGCCAGCAGCTTAACAGGGGGTGGAACCGGGGAGCTGTTTTTT
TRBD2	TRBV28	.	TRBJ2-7	CASNLSGGIYEQYF	TGTGCCAGCAATCTTAGCGGGGGGATCTACGAGCAGTACTTC
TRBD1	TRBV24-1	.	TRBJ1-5	CATSDTGTGVAQPQHF	TGTGCCACCAGTGATACCGGGACAGGGGTGGCTCAGCCCCAGCATTTT
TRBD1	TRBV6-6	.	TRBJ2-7	CASSHRDRGLEQYF	TGTGCCAGCAGTCACCGGGACAGGGGGCTCGAGCAGTACTTC
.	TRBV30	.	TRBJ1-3	CAWSVRAGGNTIYF	TGTGCCTGGAGTGTTCGGGCGGGGGGAAACACCATATATTTT
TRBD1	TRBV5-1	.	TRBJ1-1	CASSAGQPNTEAFF	TGCGCCAGCAGCGCGGGACAGCCGAACACTGAAGCTTTCTTT
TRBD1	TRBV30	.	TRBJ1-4	CAWGTGQGGEKLFF	TGTGCCTGGGGAACGGGACAGGGAGGTGAAAAACTGTTTTTT
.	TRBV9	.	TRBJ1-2	CASSVALDYGYTF	TGTGCCAGCAGCGTAGCTCTCGACTATGGCTACACCTTC
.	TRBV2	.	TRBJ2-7	CASRGAGVHEQYF	TGTGCCAGCAGGGGGGCAGGAGTGCACGAGCAGTACTTC
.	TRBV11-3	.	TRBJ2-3	CASSPGGGGGDTQYF	TGTGCCAGCAGCCCAGGAGGGGGAGGGGGAGATACGCAGTATTTT
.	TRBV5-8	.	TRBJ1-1	CASTPRQGNTEAFF	TGTGCCAGCACCCCGAGGCAGGGGAACACTGAAGCTTTCTTT
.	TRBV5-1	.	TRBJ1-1	CASSLVWGPGTEAFF	TGCGCCAGCAGCTTGGTATGGGGGCCGGGGACTGAAGCTTTCTTT
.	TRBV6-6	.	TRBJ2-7	CASSPQVTYEQYF	TGTGCCAGCAGCCCACAGGTAACCTACGAGCAGTACTTC
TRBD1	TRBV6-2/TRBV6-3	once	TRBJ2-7	CASSPGTGAPEQYF	TGTGCCAGCAGCCCCGGGACAGGGGCCCCCGAGCAGTACTTC
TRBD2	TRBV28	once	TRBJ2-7	CASRSPGTSGRAAYEQYF	TGTGCCAGCAGGTCTCCCGGGACTAGCGGGAGGGCCGCCTACGAGCAGTACTTC
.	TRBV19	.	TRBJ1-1	CASTLQGLGTPQAFF	TGTGCCAGTACCCTACAGGGTTTGGGAACCCCACAGGCTTTCTTT
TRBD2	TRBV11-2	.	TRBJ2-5	CASSLTPPLAGAPRETQYF	TGTGCCAGCAGCTTAACGCCCCCCCTAGCGGGAGCTCCCCGGGAGACCCAGTACTTC
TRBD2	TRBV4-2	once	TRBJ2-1	CASSQRGAAGAYNEQFF	TGTGCCAGCAGCCAACGCGGCGCAGCGGGAGCCTACAATGAGCAGTTCTTC
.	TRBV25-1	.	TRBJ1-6	CASREQGSYNSPLHF	TGTGCCAGCAGAGAACAGGGCTCCTATAATTCACCCCTCCACTTT
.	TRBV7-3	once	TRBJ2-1	CASSPRGSYNEQFF	TGTGCCAGCAGCCCACGGGGCTCCTACAATGAGCAGTTCTTC
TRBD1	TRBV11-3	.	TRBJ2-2	CASSPSRGQNAGELFF	TGTGCCAGCAGCCCGAGTAGGGGGCAGAACGCCGGGGAGCTGTTTTTT